A selection of T cell receptor beta chains follows, all from one sample in a study of human T cells and chemical hapten exposure. TCRdb reanalysed the RACE reads using MiXCR and keeps one entry per CDR3 protein. Among more than 75,000 distinct CDR3 sequences, 10% were seen once, and the ten largest hold roughly 2.4%. The source was whole blood, collected in connection with sensitization to the hapten diphenylcyclopropenone (DPC). The source of these receptors is a woman aged 25 to 45 with alopecia areata. Some clones in this sample may be carry-over from other donors' samples. CDR3s include the opening cysteine and the closing phenylalanine or tryptophan. The D gene is left open where the match is weak. Only part of the rows carry a size: once, few, many, or a class if the clone is expanded.

D gene | J gene | V gene | clone size | CDR3 DNA | CDR3 protein
NA | TRBJ1-5 | TRBV7-2 | many | TGTGCCAGCAGCTCGACAAGGTCCCAGCCCCAGCATTTT | CASSSTRSQPQHF
NA | TRBJ1-5 | TRBV6-5 | many | TGTGCCAGCAGTGAGACCGGAGGGATTCAGCCCCAGCATTTT | CASSETGGIQPQHF
TRBD1 | TRBJ1-6 | TRBV28 | NA | TGTGCCAGCAGTTCGAGACAGGGGGAGAATTCACCCCTCCACTTT | CASSSRQGENSPLHF
NA | TRBJ2-7 | TRBV18 | few | TGTGCCAGCTCACCGACAGTCTACGAGCAGTACTTC | CASSPTVYEQYF
TRBD1 | TRBJ1-2 | TRBV7-9 | few | TGTGCCAGCAGCTTCCAGGGGGCGAATTTACGTGGCTACACCTTC | CASSFQGANLRGYTF
TRBD2 | TRBJ2-1 | TRBV7-2 | many | TGTGCCAGCAGCTCCAGGACTAGCGGGTACAATGAGCAGTTCTTC | CASSSRTSGYNEQFF
NA | TRBJ2-4 | TRBV19 | many | TGTGCCAGTAGCGACACAGGGACCTCCAAAAACATTCAGTACTTC | CASSDTGTSKNIQYF
TRBD2 | TRBJ2-3 | TRBV4-3 | few | TGCGCCAGCAGCCAAGGCCTCCGGGGGGGCGCAGATACGCAGTATTTT | CASSQGLRGGADTQYF
NA | TRBJ2-5 | TRBV9 | NA | TGTGCCAGCAGCGTAGACCCCAGGGGTTCCTGGGAGACCCAGTACTTC | CASSVDPRGSWETQYF
TRBD2 | TRBJ2-3 | TRBV5-1 | few | TGCGCCAGCAGCTTGGCCCCGATGGGGAGCGGGGCTGCGCAGTATTTT | CASSLAPMGSGAAQYF
TRBD1 | TRBJ1-5 | TRBV7-9 | few | TGTGCCAGCAGCTCAGCGACAGGGCCTAGCAATCAGCCCCAGCATTTT | CASSSATGPSNQPQHF
NA | TRBJ2-7 | TRBV2 | many | TGTGCCAGCAGTGAAGAGCCCCGGGGGATCTACGAGCAGTACTTC | CASSEEPRGIYEQYF
NA | TRBJ2-1 | TRBV29-1 | many | TGCAGCGTCGCGCAACAGGTGGAGGACAATGAGCAGTTCTTC | CSVAQQVEDNEQFF
TRBD1 | TRBJ1-1 | TRBV6-6 | many | TGTGCCAGCAGCGTGACAGGGGGTAACACTGAAGCTTTCTTT | CASSVTGGNTEAFF
TRBD1 | TRBJ2-5 | TRBV5-6 | many | TGTGCCAGCAGCTCGAACCGGGACAGGGTGGAGACCCAGTACTTC | CASSSNRDRVETQYF
TRBD1 | TRBJ2-7 | TRBV29-1 | many | TGCAGCGTTGGGGGACAGGGAATGGAGCAGTACTTC | CSVGGQGMEQYF